Shown below are 21 T cell receptor beta chains from a single sample sequenced in a study of CD8+CD57+ T cells in acquired aplastic anemia. The study profiled TCR beta VDJ and CDR3 using genomic DNA as template. In TCRdb, the reads were re-called with MiXCR into one record per CDR3 protein. Here the sample spans around 51,000 distinct CDR3 sequences, about three quarters being singletons. The specimen sequenced was sorted CD4+, CD8+, or CD8+CD57+ T cells (not recorded which) from PBMCs. All receptors come from a human donor in good health, serving as a control.

In this sample, this clonotype turned up once. The chain employs TRBV5-6 and TRBJ2-5, with D unresolved. The CDR3 length is 15 residues. The V end lost 1 base, the J end lost 1 base, and 11 bases lay between the germline ends. Germline lookup yields CDR1 SGHDT and CDR2 YYEEEE. The CDR3 protein is CASSLFGPFQETQYF. CDR3 nucleotide sequence: TGTGCCAGCAGCTTGTTTGGACCATTCCAAGAGACCCAGTACTTC.

The V and J genes are TRBV14 and TRBJ2-2, with 8 bases aligning to TRBD2. V dropped 1 base and J dropped 7; count of bases not matched to a gene: 11. This CDR3 has 17 amino acids. Germline V CDR1 and CDR2: SGHDN, FVKESK. CDR3 sequence reads: CASSQVGSSGSNGELFF. CDR3 DNA sequence: TGTGCCAGCAGCCAAGTTGGGTCAAGCGGGAGTAACGGGGAGCTGTTTTTT.

CDR3 bases: TGTGCCAGCAGTTTAGGGCAGGCTAATGAAAAACTGTTTTTT. This encodes CASSLGQANEKLFF. V and J are TRBV12-3 or TRBV12-4 and TRBJ1-4; no clear D. The CDR3 consists of 14 residues. Deletions cut 1 base from V and 3 bases from J, with 6 bases between.

The V and J genes are TRBV11-1 and TRBJ1-2, with 8 bases that match TRBD1. The germline V gene has CDR1 SGHAT and CDR2 FQDESV (reference sequence). CDR3 length: 17 residues. With V trimmed by 1 base and J by 3 bases, 10 bases remained unmatched. Written as DNA, the CDR3 is TGTGCCAGCAGCTTAGTAGGCCGGGACAGGACATACTATGGCTACACCTTC. This gives the protein CASSLVGRDRTYYGYTF.

V gene TRBV19 combines with J gene TRBJ1-5, with D possibly matching TRBD1 (6 bases). V was shortened by 8 bases and J by 3 bases, with 8 bases between the two germline ends. CDR3 length equals 12 residues. The germline gives CDR1 LNHDA, CDR2 SQIVND (reference sequence). The DNA for the CDR3 is TGTGCCAGTGGACAGCCCAATCAGCCCCAGCATTTT. This encodes CASGQPNQPQHF.

The rearrangement joins TRBV10-3 to TRBJ2-5; TRBD1 aligns across 7 bases. Germline trimming cut 9 bases from V and 2 bases from J; bases unmatched to any gene: 3. Germline V CDR1 and CDR2: ENHRY, SYGVKD. The CDR3 sequence is 12 residues long. The CDR3 sequence is CAIRGQQETQYF. CDR3 coding DNA: TGTGCCATTCGGGGACAGCAAGAGACCCAGTACTTC.

The V call is TRBV6-1, the J call TRBJ1-1; maybe TRBD1 (6 bases). V was pared by 1 base and J by 3 bases, with 21 bases between. The CDR3 length is 18 residues. The V gene's germline CDR1 is MNHNS and CDR2 SASEGT. The CDR3 nucleotides read TGTGCCAGCAGTGAAGAGGGGGTCGGCAGGTCCAGTGACACTGAAGCTTTCTTT. It translates to CASSEEGVGRSSDTEAFF.

This clonotype has a handful of counts. The genes are TRBV2 and TRBJ2-3; D call uncertain. In germline, CDR1 is SNHLY, CDR2 FYNNEI. V dropped 10 bases and J dropped 4 bases, with 18 bases sitting between them. The CDR3 runs to 14 residues. CDR3 region: CATSFPGGADTQYF. DNA of the CDR3: TGTGCCACCAGCTTCCCTGGCGGTGCAGATACGCAGTATTTT.

This clonotype was observed once. This CDR3 reads CSAPGQGASGANVLTF. CDR3 coding DNA: TGCAGTGCCCCGGGACAGGGGGCGTCAGGGGCCAACGTCCTGACTTTC. This chain connects TRBV20-1 to TRBJ2-6; the match to TRBD1 covers 12 bases. The CDR3 totals 16 residues. Germline CDR1 DFQATT, CDR2 SNEGSKA (reference sequence). V gave up 6 bases and J gave up 4 bases; unmatched junction bases: 7.

Ten or more counts support this clonotype. The J gene is TRBJ1-1, the V gene TRBV11-1, with TRBD1 as a possible D gene (5 bases). This CDR3 comprises 12 residues. V gave up 4 bases and J gave up 5 bases, with 8 bases separating them. Germline-derived CDR1 and CDR2 are SGHAT and FQDESV (reference sequence). The CDR3 here is CASSYRRTEAFF. The CDR3 DNA is TGTGCCAGCAGCTACAGGAGGACTGAAGCTTTCTTT.

V and J are TRBV2 and TRBJ1-2, with D possibly being TRBD1 (6 bases). Trimming took 6 bases from V and 8 from J, leaving 10 bases between them. This CDR3 is built from 11 residues. CDR1 is SNHLY and CDR2 is FYNNEI in the germline V gene. In DNA, the CDR3 is TGTGCCAGCAGCTTTGGACAGGGCTACACCTTC. This gives the protein CASSFGQGYTF.

The chain employs TRBV10-3 and TRBJ2-3; the D gene is possibly TRBD2 (6 bases). V lost 0 bases and J 3 bases, leaving 16 bases between the germline ends. Per the germline V gene, CDR1 is ENHRY and CDR2 is SYGVKD. This CDR3 has 17 residues. CDR3 amino acids: CAISESVRGGSTDTQYF. The DNA of the CDR3 is TGTGCCATCAGTGAGTCAGTGAGGGGAGGCTCAACAGATACGCAGTATTTT.

In nucleotides, the CDR3 is TGTGCCAGCAGTGAGCGGGACCCCGGCCTGGATGAGCAGTTCTTC. Protein: CASSERDPGLDEQFF. J is TRBJ2-1 and V is TRBV2, with TRBD2 as a possible D gene (6 bases). In germline, CDR1 is SNHLY, CDR2 FYNNEI. The CDR3 has 15 amino acids. Trimming took 3 bases from V and 8 from J, leaving 17 bases between them. Full variable domain (outside the CDR3, taken from reference TRBV2 and TRBJ2-1): EPEVTQTPSHQVTQMGQEVILRCVPISNHLYFYWYRQILGQKVEFLVSFYNNEISEKSEIFDDQFSVERPDGSNFTLKIRSTKLEDSAMYFCASSERDPGLDEQFFGPGTRLTVL.

V is TRBV19 and J is TRBJ2-1; 8 bases align to TRBD1. Germline CDR1 is LNHDA and CDR2 is SQIVND (reference sequence). With V trimmed by 4 bases and J by 7 bases, 9 bases remained unmatched. This CDR3 spans 15 amino acids. The CDR3 DNA is TGTGCCAGTAGTACCCTGACAGGGGAAATGAATGAGCAGTTCTTC. This codes for CASSTLTGEMNEQFF.

By sample fraction, this clonotype is medium-sized (0.01 to 0.1%). The CDR3 DNA is TGTGCCAGTAGTCTCAGACAGGCCCAAGAGACCCAGTACTTC. Translating gives CASSLRQAQETQYF. The rearrangement joins TRBV19 to TRBJ2-5; D perhaps matches TRBD1 (6 bases). The CDR3 extends over 14 amino acids. Trimming pared 5 bases from V and 1 base from J, leaving 11 bases between. Germline V gene data show CDR1 as LNHDA and CDR2 as SQIVND (reference sequence).

There are a few counts of this clonotype. The chain recombines TRBV24-1 with TRBJ1-2, with a possible D match to TRBD1 (5 bases). Germline lookup yields CDR1 KGHDR and CDR2 SFDVKD. CDR3 length: 11 amino acids. V was pared by 2 bases and J by 11 bases, with 8 bases between. In DNA form, the CDR3 reads TGTGCCACCAGTGATTCGACAGTTTACACCTTC. It translates to CATSDSTVYTF.

The rearrangement links TRBV25-1 to TRBJ2-5; TRBD2 matches at 9 bases. Germline CDR1 MGHDK, CDR2 SYGVNS. V shed 7 bases and J 1 base; nucleotides not matched to a gene: 7. There are 15 residues in the CDR3. In nucleotides, the CDR3 is TGTGCCAGCACCCGGGCTAGCGGGGCCCAAGAGACCCAGTACTTC. It encodes CASTRASGAQETQYF.

The chain recombines TRBV10-3 with TRBJ2-7; D remains unclear. The CDR3 consists of 12 residues. Per germline, CDR1 ENHRY and CDR2 SYGVKD. Deletions cut 0 bases from V and 6 bases from J, with 6 bases between. CDR3: CAISESVGEQYF. DNA of the CDR3: TGTGCCATCAGTGAGTCGGTCGGCGAGCAGTACTTC.

Of note for this clonotype: The junction and the germline gene differ at one end; a read error may be behind it. This chain uses TRBV20-1 with TRBJ2-7; 14 bases fit TRBD2. This CDR3 is 14 amino acids long. From germline, CDR1 is DFQATT and CDR2 SNEGSKA (reference sequence). CDR3 protein: CSTRGLAGERQQYF. The DNA of the CDR3 is TGCAGTACTAGGGGACTAGCGGGAGAAAGGCAGCAGTACTTC.

This clonotype was counted between two and nine times. V is TRBV10-3 and J is TRBJ2-1, with D perhaps TRBD1 (6 bases). V lost 11 bases, J lost 0 bases, and 8 bases lay in between. This CDR3 region has 12 residues. Germline loops: CDR1 ENHRY, CDR2 SYGVKD. The DNA for the CDR3 is TGTGCCCCAGGGGACTCCTACAATGAGCAGTTCTTC. This encodes CAPGDSYNEQFF.

This clonotype occurred a few times. The chain recombines TRBV29-1 with TRBJ2-5, with D perhaps matching TRBD2 (6 bases). Per the germline V gene, CDR1 is SQVTM and CDR2 is ANQGSEA. V was pared by 8 bases and J by 3 bases, with 10 bases between. CDR3 length: 11 amino acids. For the CDR3, the DNA is TGCAGCTCAGGAGGGGAAGAGACCCAGTACTTC. It specifies CSSGGEETQYF.